This T cell receptor beta chain stems from a study of Ad26.COV2.S vaccination and SARS-CoV-2 variants. General observations from the study: Reports say spike-specific CD8+ and CD4+ T cell responses covered substantial breadth after vaccination.

The J segment lost 7 bases and the V segment lost 5 bases, leaving 6 bases of the junction unmatched. The CDR3 loop spans 15 amino acids. Per the germline V gene, CDR1 is MDHEN and CDR2 is SYDVKM. Generated by immunoSEQ multiplex PCR, the TCRdb table keeps only in-frame clones and is missing some. The sample shows some 190,000 clones, roughly 85% of them seen only once. As regards this clone: Its target is not known.

The sample consisted of peripheral blood, taken after recovery from COVID-19. The source of this sequence is a human donor who had recovered from COVID-19. The rearrangement joins TRBV28 to TRBJ1-6; 9 positions match TRBD1. The CDR3 region is CASSPGQGRNSPLHF. The CDR3 DNA sequence: TGTGCCAGCAGTCCTGGACAGGGGAGGAATTCACCCCTCCACTTT.